These 21 T cell receptor beta chains were sequenced from one sample in a study of blood T cells in healthy people across ages. The second PCR ran about 6 to 12 cycles with a sample-barcoded 5' primer and J-beta primers. One entry per CDR3 protein results from TCRdb running MiXCR on the 5' RACE reads. The repertoire has fewer than 1,200,000 distinct CDR3 sequences, approximately 25% of them found once; the top ten carry about 0.69%. These sequences were also reported in another study, on T cells of mothers and their children.

The sequencing input was blood. These receptors were obtained from a girl aged 2 to 9 in good health.

The rearrangement uses TRBV4-1 and TRBJ1-1; D not resolved. The germline gives CDR1 MGHRA, CDR2 YSYEKL. The CDR3 has 14 amino acids. Trimming pared 1 base from V and 4 bases from J, leaving 10 bases between. As DNA, the CDR3 is TGCGCCAGCAGCCAAGTTAAAGGAGGCACTGAAGCTTTCTTT. This codes for CASSQVKGGTEAFF.

The CDR3 protein is CASSFLGPNTEAFF. The CDR3 nucleotides are TGTGCCAGCAGTTTTCTGGGCCCGAACACTGAAGCTTTCTTT. V usage is TRBV28 and J usage is TRBJ1-1; no reliable D call. The V end was cut by 3 bases, the J end by 1 base, with 9 bases between. Per germline, CDR1 MDHEN and CDR2 SYDVKM. CDR3 size: 14 residues. Complete variable domain (other parts from reference TRBV28 and TRBJ1-1): DVKVTQSSRYLVKRTGEKVFLECVQDMDHENMFWYRQDPGLGLRLIYFSYDVKMKEKGDIPEGYSVSREKKERFSLILESASTNQTSMYLCASSFLGPNTEAFFGQGTRLTVV.

This clonotype was detected only a few times. The V gene is TRBV13, the J gene TRBJ1-4; D uncertain. Looked up from germline, CDR1 is PRHDT and CDR2 is FYEKMQ (reference sequence). The length of the CDR3 is 15 residues. V lost 0 bases and J 0 bases, leaving 5 bases between the germline ends. CDR3 sequence (DNA): TGTGCCAGCAGCTTAGGTGGACCAACTAATGAAAAACTGTTTTTT. This translates into CASSLGGPTNEKLFF.

The chain has TRBV9 and TRBJ1-6, with TRBD1 identical over 7 bases. V shed 2 bases and J 9 bases; nucleotides not matched to a gene: 5. The CDR3 extends over 14 amino acids. Germline-derived CDR1 and CDR2 are SGDLS and YYNGEE. This CDR3 reads CASSVRDSVSPLHF. DNA for the CDR3: TGTGCCAGCAGCGTCCGGGACAGCGTTTCACCCCTCCACTTT.

V and J are TRBV5-1 and TRBJ1-1; D gene ambiguous. Looked up from germline, CDR1 is SGHRS and CDR2 is YFSETQ. The CDR3 is 15 residues long. Trimming removed 0 bases from V and 8 bases from J, with 17 bases in between. The CDR3 DNA reads as TGCGCCAGCAGCTTGGAACTCGGAGCAAGGGCAGAAGCTTTCTTT. Translation gives CASSLELGARAEAFF.

The sample holds a few counts of this clonotype. J is TRBJ1-4 and V is TRBV5-1, with TRBD1 identical over 7 bases. The CDR3 has 13 residues. Germline V gives CDR1 SGHRS, CDR2 YFSETQ. Trimming cost V 7 bases and J 6 bases; bases outside gene matches: 6. DNA of the CDR3: TGCGCCAGCCAGGGGACAGATTATGAAAAACTGTTTTTT. This sequence encodes CASQGTDYEKLFF.

The gene calls are TRBV29-1 and TRBJ2-6; possibly TRBD1 for D (5 bases). This CDR3 has 14 residues. V lost 5 bases to trimming and J lost 3 bases, with 11 bases between them. CDR1 is SQVTM and CDR2 is ANQGSEA in the germline V gene. CDR3 DNA sequence: TGCAGCGTTTCAGGGCAGTATGGGGCCAACGTCCTGACTTTC. It codes for CSVSGQYGANVLTF.

This clonotype was detected only a few times. V gene TRBV29-1 combines with J gene TRBJ2-3; 7 bases line up with TRBD2. The V gene end was trimmed by 3 bases and the J gene end by 4 bases; junction bases not matched to a gene: 4. The germline V gene encodes CDR1 SQVTM and CDR2 ANQGSEA. The CDR3 runs to 13 residues. CDR3 in amino acids: CSVEGREADTQYF. The CDR3 coding sequence is TGCAGCGTTGAGGGCCGGGAGGCAGATACGCAGTATTTT.

The table lists this clonotype with a few counts. Relative to the germline gene, one junction end is altered; a read error may explain this. The chain combines TRBV4-2 with TRBJ2-7; possibly TRBD2 for D (6 bases). Germline V gene data show CDR1 as LGHNA and CDR2 as YNFKEQ. The CDR3 sequence is 14 residues long. The CDR3 loop is CASSLGGNGHEQYF. The CDR3, as DNA: TGTGCCAGCAGCCTCGGAGGGAACGGACACGAGCAGTACTTT.

The chain combines TRBV3-1 with TRBJ2-2; TRBD1 might be the D (5 bases). This CDR3 has 13 residues. Germline V gene lookup returns CDR1 LGHDT and CDR2 YNNKEL (reference sequence). Trimming took off 3 bases at V and 5 bases at J, with 7 bases between the two ends. This chain's CDR3 is CASSHSGTGELFF. The CDR3 DNA reads as TGTGCCAGCAGCCATTCAGGGACCGGGGAGCTGTTTTTT.

This clonotype showed up just a few times. This rearrangement joins TRBV6-6 to TRBJ2-7; 11 positions agree with TRBD2. Germline V CDR1 and CDR2: MNHNY, SVGAGI (reference sequence). CDR3 size: 15 residues. Trimming at V came to 6 bases and at J to 7 bases, leaving 11 bases not matched to a gene. The chain's CDR3 is CASRPPLTSGGEQYF. As DNA, the CDR3 is TGTGCCAGCAGACCTCCCCTCACTAGCGGGGGTGAGCAGTACTTC.

The V call is TRBV20-1, the J call TRBJ2-1; D may be TRBD2 (6 bases). Germline V CDR1 and CDR2: DFQATT, SNEGSKA (reference sequence). The CDR3 runs to 12 residues. V was clipped by 6 bases and J by 4 bases, with 10 bases between them. This CDR3 reads CSAVTSYNEQFF. DNA for the CDR3: TGCAGTGCCGTGACTAGTTACAATGAGCAGTTCTTC.

This chain links TRBV24-1 with TRBJ2-1; TRBD1 is a possible D gene (5 bases). Germline lookup yields CDR1 KGHDR and CDR2 SFDVKD. The CDR3 totals 14 residues. Trimming shortened V by 3 bases and J by 7 bases, and 12 bases separated the two germline ends. The CDR3 region has the DNA TGTGCCACCAGTGATGGAGACAGACGGAATGAGCAGTTCTTC. Amino acids: CATSDGDRRNEQFF.

The chain carries TRBV7-9 and TRBJ2-5; TRBD2 matches 7 bases. Germline values: CDR1 SEHNR, CDR2 FQNEAQ (reference sequence). V dropped 3 bases and J dropped 4; count of bases not matched to a gene: 8. The CDR3 spans 15 residues. CDR3 coding DNA: TGTGCCAGCAGCTTCGGATCCGGGGGGACAGAGACCCAGTACTTC. This codes for CASSFGSGGTETQYF.

This clonotype appeared a few times. This chain's CDR3 is CASTTPEFYGYTF. CDR3 coding DNA: TGTGCCAGCACTACACCAGAGTTCTATGGCTACACCTTC. V usage is TRBV6-6 and J usage is TRBJ1-2; D uncertain. V gave up 7 bases and J gave up 4 bases, with 13 bases separating them. This CDR3 contains 13 residues. Germline lookup yields CDR1 MNHNY and CDR2 SVGAGI (reference sequence).

This clonotype has just a few counts. The chain joins TRBV20-1 to TRBJ2-5, with 7 nucleotides matching TRBD2. Judging by the DNA end, TRBJ2-1 fits better; the J call may be wrong. Germline loops: CDR1 DFQATT, CDR2 SNEGSKA (reference sequence). The CDR3 totals 16 residues. The CDR3 loop reads CSARDLRGEGLGEQFF. The CDR3 DNA is TGCAGTGCTAGAGATCTTCGGGGGGAGGGCCTCGGTGAGCAGTTCTTC.

V is TRBV29-1 and J is TRBJ2-6; D might be TRBD1 (5 bases). This CDR3 contains 15 residues. Trimming shortened V by 4 bases and J by 1 base, and 11 bases separated the two germline ends. CDR1 SQVTM and CDR2 ANQGSEA come from the germline V gene. The CDR3 coding sequence is TGCAGCGTTGCAGGGTGGGCTTCTGGGGCCAACGTCCTGACTTTC. It codes for CSVAGWASGANVLTF.

The gene calls are TRBV20-1 and TRBJ2-5, with 8 positions matching TRBD2. Trimming took 0 bases from V and 4 from J; bases not matched to a gene: 7. CDR1 and CDR2 (germline): DFQATT, SNEGSKA (reference sequence). The CDR3 length is 15 residues. The CDR3 here is CSARDRTGGRETQYF. DNA for the CDR3: TGCAGTGCTAGAGATCGTACGGGAGGGCGAGAGACCCAGTACTTC.

The J gene is TRBJ1-1, the V gene TRBV28; TRBD1 might be the D (5 bases). The CDR3 contains 14 residues. The V gene's germline CDR1 is MDHEN and CDR2 SYDVKM. Between the trimmed V and J ends, which lost 8 bases and 4 bases, there was a span of 17 bases. For the CDR3, the DNA is TGTGCCAGCTCGAGTTTACTTGGGGGCACTGAAGCTTTCTTT. It is translated as CASSSLLGGTEAFF.

This chain connects TRBV19 to TRBJ2-5; possible D gene TRBD1, 5 bases. Germline CDR1 reads LNHDA; CDR2 reads SQIVND (reference sequence). There are 13 residues in the CDR3. V was clipped by 8 bases and J by 6 bases, with 16 bases between them. Here the CDR3 reads CASQGPGPKTQYF. DNA for the CDR3: TGTGCCAGTCAGGGTCCAGGCCCAAAGACCCAGTACTTC.

Only a few counts were recorded for this clonotype. A junction end diverges from the germline sequence, so it may reflect a read error. The V gene is TRBV12-3 or TRBV12-4, the J gene TRBJ2-7, with 9 bases that match TRBD1. CDR3 length equals 15 residues. CDR3 sequence reads: CASNLRDRAFYEQYF. CDR3 nucleotides: TGTGCCAGCAATTTACGGGACAGGGCTTTCTACGAGCAGTACTTC.